This T cell receptor (beta chain) was sequenced in a study of regulatory T cells in long-lasting Graves disease. General study points: Analysis covered peripheral blood alone, not thyroid tissue. The sample size was small, and this may have reduced accuracy.

Both iRepertoire HTBI primers and Arm-PCR of CDR3 regions were used to build the TCR beta libraries. TCRdb re-called the multiplex PCR reads through MiXCR, storing one row per CDR3 protein. The data contain about 540,000 distinct CDR3 sequences, roughly 13% of them singletons. Points on this clonotype: Its antigen is as yet unknown.

Time point given: newly diagnosed GD, antithyroid drugs for less than 3 months. Making the TCR library involved RNA that had been extracted from PBMCs. Per American Thyroid Association guidelines, Graves' disease was diagnosed. Patients of an endocrinology department in Xi'an, China, were included. The same specimen was also included in a second study, on T cells in Graves' hyperthyroidism and ophthalmopathy.

Source: peripheral blood mononuclear cells (PBMCs), taken at new diagnosis, from a patient treated with antithyroid drugs. This receptor was identified in a man aged 30-40 years with Graves disease.

The CDR3 loop is CASSPRTVLNTEAFF. CDR3 coding DNA: TGTGCCAGCTCACCAAGGACAGTCCTGAACACTGAAGCTTTCTTT. This rearrangement joins TRBV18 to TRBJ1-1; maybe TRBD1 (6 bases). This CDR3 contains 15 residues. The V gene's germline CDR1 is KGHSH and CDR2 LQKENI. The ends were cut back, 2 bases at V and 0 bases at J, with 10 bases in the middle.